Below, one T cell receptor beta chain is given with its context. V lost 0 bases to trimming and J lost 11 bases, with 8 bases between them. Looked up from germline, CDR1 is MGHRA and CDR2 is YSYEKL. CDR3 size: 13 residues. This sample was taken from a study of CD8+ T cells in alopecia areata. The treatment here: oral pan-JAK inhibitor, 5-10 mg twice daily. Cell sorting on a FACSAria was used to separate CD4+ and CD8+ T cells from the PBMCs. Extracted from the samples, RNA was reverse transcribed into cDNA to serve as the sequencing template. The protocol was immunoSEQ multiplex PCR, while the TCRdb copy is restricted to in-frame clones and leaves out a portion. The repertoire has about 200,000 clones, approximately 60% of them found once; the top ten carry approximately 3.5%.

Sequencing was performed on CD4+ T cells sorted from blood, taken at week 4, from a patient treated with tofacitinib. The origin of this receptor is a human donor with alopecia areata. The rearrangement joins TRBV4-1 to TRBJ1-6; D gene unclear. In nucleotides, the CDR3 is TGCGCCAGCAGCCAAGATTTAGGGCCACCCCTCCACTTT. This encodes CASSQDLGPPLHF.